One sample yielded the 6 T cell receptor beta chains listed below, sequenced in a study of graft-versus-host responses after intestinal transplantation. The antigens for these receptors are not known. Produced via immunoSEQ multiplex PCR; TCRdb's table is partial and in-frame only. The sample lists 45,000 to 60,000 clones, 85% to 95% occurring once. The sequencing here drew on unstimulated CD4+ T cells sorted from spleen or lymph node cells, taken before transplant. The receptors originated from a human donor who was the organ donor for an intestinal transplant.

The V gene is TRBV28, the J gene TRBJ2-7; TRBD2 is a possible D gene (6 bases). The CDR3 totals 11 residues. The ends were cut back, 2 bases at V and 10 bases at J, with 9 bases in the middle. Germline V gene lookup returns CDR1 MDHEN and CDR2 SYDVKM. CDR3 protein: CASSLATSQYF. DNA of the CDR3: TGTGCCAGCAGTTTAGCGACTAGTCAGTACTTC.

V is TRBV7-2 and J is TRBJ2-7; TRBD1 matches 7 bases. The CDR3 runs to 14 residues. Germline trimming cut 3 bases from V and 3 bases from J; bases unmatched to any gene: 5. The germline V gene encodes CDR1 SGHTA and CDR2 FQGNSA. For the CDR3, the DNA is TGTGCCAGCAGCTTTACCCGGGACAGCTACGAGCAGTACTTC. It is translated as CASSFTRDSYEQYF.

The rearrangement links TRBV28 to TRBJ2-7; D remains ambiguous. The CDR3 is 11 residues long. CDR1 MDHEN and CDR2 SYDVKM come from the germline V gene. V lost 6 bases and J 3 bases, leaving 6 bases between the germline ends. The CDR3: CASRDGYEQYF. CDR3 nucleotide sequence: TGTGCCAGCAGGGACGGCTACGAGCAGTACTTC.

This sequence joins TRBV15 and TRBJ2-5, with D hard to call. Trimming left V 1 base short and J 1 base short, with 7 bases between. The length of the CDR3 is 14 residues. Germline-derived CDR1 and CDR2 are LNHNV and YYDKDF (reference sequence). The CDR3 region is CATSRAGTQETQYF. The CDR3 coding sequence is TGTGCCACCAGCAGAGCCGGAACCCAAGAGACCCAGTACTTC.

The CDR3 DNA reads as TGTGCCAGCAGCTCCACCCAAGCCCGGATCGGGGAGCTGTTTTTT. Its translation: CASSSTQARIGELFF. V gene TRBV7-6 combines with J gene TRBJ2-2; D is ambiguous. Trimming stripped 4 bases from V and 7 bases from J, with 16 bases between. The length of the CDR3 is 15 residues. The germline CDR1 and CDR2 sequences are SGHVS and FNYEAQ.

The rearrangement joins TRBV18 to TRBJ2-1, with no clear D. CDR3 length: 16 amino acids. Germline CDR1 and CDR2: KGHSH and LQKENI. V lost 5 bases to trimming and J lost 7 bases, with 21 bases between them. The CDR3 region is CASSSGPPRNGNEQFF. CDR3 sequence (DNA): TGTGCCAGCTCATCTGGACCCCCCCGGAATGGGAATGAGCAGTTCTTC.